The following is a T cell receptor (beta chain) sequence with its context. What it binds is unknown. Enrollment shut out patients with autoimmune disease history or systemic immunosuppression. The sample originates from a study of OX40 agonist ivuxolimab in advanced cancers. Study-wide background: Partial responses were observed in three patients, of whom one had hepatocellular carcinoma and two had cutaneous melanoma.

Germline values: CDR1 SNHLY, CDR2 FYNNEI. Trimming removed 8 bases at V and 5 bases at J, with 13 bases between. The CDR3 has 14 amino acids. Regarding the study as a whole: In CD8+ T cells, expanded clones were on average more numerous than in CD4+. Clonal expansion by week 6 occurred in CD4+ and CD8+ blood T cells (at 0.1 to 3.0 mg/kg).

Generated by immunoSEQ multiplex PCR, the TCRdb table keeps only in-frame clones and is missing some. Found here are some 50,000 clones, about 87% of them singletons; the top ten hold under 2%. This sequence joins TRBV2 and TRBJ1-6; D is undetermined. This receptor was obtained from an adult with an advanced solid tumor such as melanoma, head and neck, liver or kidney cancer. Sequencing used CD4+ or CD8+ T cells sorted from blood, obtained in a trial of the OX40 agonist ivuxolimab. The CDR3, as DNA: TGTGCCAGCCGCGACGTCCAGAATAATTCACCCCTCCACTTT. Protein: CASRDVQNNSPLHF.